The rows below give T cell receptor beta chains drawn from one sample of a study of naive and memory T cell subsets. From the 5' RACE reads, TCRdb called clonotypes with MiXCR, one entry per CDR3 protein. The data contain roughly 60,000 distinct CDR3 sequences, approximately 6.6% of them singletons. The receptor set was obtained from a male donor in good health. The CDR3 runs from the conserved cysteine through the conserved F or W. A D gene is named only where the DNA matches it firmly. Rows may omit the clone size; those that give it use once, few, many or a size class.

length | J | V | D | size | DNA | CDR3
18 | TRBJ2-1 | TRBV14 | TRBD2 | many | TGTGCCAGCAGCCACGGGCTAGCGGGAGTATCCGTCTACAATGAGCAGTTCTTC | CASSHGLAGVSVYNEQFF
13 | TRBJ2-5 | TRBV6-1 | - | few | TGTGCCAGCAGGCTCAGGGGGGCGGAGACCCAGTACTTC | CASRLRGAETQYF
16 | TRBJ2-3 | TRBV27 | TRBD2 | - | TGTGCCAGCAGTTCCTGGACTAGCGGCTTCACAGATACGCAGTATTTT | CASSSWTSGFTDTQYF
20 | TRBJ2-3 | TRBV7-6 | TRBD2 | many | TGTGCCAGCAGCTTAGCGCTGGGACTAGCGGGAGGGAGGGGCACAGATACGCAGTATTTT | CASSLALGLAGGRGTDTQYF
18 | TRBJ2-3 | TRBV4-1 | TRBD1 | - | TGCGCCAGCAGCCGTTACCGGGACAGGGACGATCGGGAAGATACGCAGTATTTT | CASSRYRDRDDREDTQYF
16 | TRBJ1-1 | TRBV7-6 | - | many | TGTGCCAGCAGCTTAGGCTTGGGGGAGGGGAACACTGAAGCTTTCTTT | CASSLGLGEGNTEAFF
13 | TRBJ1-5 | TRBV6-5 | - | few | TGTGCCAGCAGTTACGGCTCCAATCAGCCCCAGCATTTT | CASSYGSNQPQHF
14 | TRBJ1-6 | TRBV2 | - | many | TGTGCCAGCAGTACGACAGGACCTAATTCACCCCTCCACTTT | CASSTTGPNSPLHF
16 | TRBJ2-3 | TRBV27 | - | few | TGTGCCAGCAGTCGCAGAGGGGTCCTGGGTGCAGATACGCAGTATTTT | CASSRRGVLGADTQYF
15 | TRBJ1-1 | TRBV7-9 | - | - | TGTGCCAGCAGCAGACGTGGGCGGCTGAACACTGAAGCTTTCTTT | CASSRRGRLNTEAFF
14 | TRBJ2-7 | TRBV13 | TRBD1 | many | TGTGCCAGCAGCTCCGGACAGGGGAGCTTCAAGCAGTACTTC | CASSSGQGSFKQYF
16 | TRBJ2-5 | TRBV15 | TRBD1 | - | TGTGCCACCAGCAGAGATCCCACAGGGGGAATGGGGACCCAGTACTTC | CATSRDPTGGMGTQYF
14 | TRBJ2-7 | TRBV20-1 | - | - | TGCAGTGCTAGAGATCCAGGGTCGGAGTACGAGCAGTACTTC | CSARDPGSEYEQYF
14 | TRBJ2-5 | TRBV5-4 | - | many | TGTGCCAGCAGCGATGGACTAAGGCAAGAGACCCAGTACTTC | CASSDGLRQETQYF
15 | TRBJ1-1 | TRBV6-5 | - | many | TGTGCCAGCAGTCGCTCGACAGTAAGTGGCACTGAAGCTTTCTTT | CASSRSTVSGTEAFF
15 | TRBJ1-4 | TRBV7-9 | - | few | TGTGCCAGCCGTACCGGGGGGACGGATAATGAAAAACTGTTTTTT | CASRTGGTDNEKLFF
13 | TRBJ1-5 | TRBV19 | TRBD1 | few | TGTGCCAGTAGCGGGACAGGGGGGCAGCCCCAGCATTTT | CASSGTGGQPQHF
15 | TRBJ1-5 | TRBV4-1 | - | many | TGCGCCAGCAGCCAAGAAGGGCAGGGTCGTCAGCCCCAGCATTTT | CASSQEGQGRQPQHF
14 | TRBJ1-1 | TRBV7-9 | - | many | TGTGCCAGCAGCTTTGACAATTTGAACACTGAAGCTTTCTTT | CASSFDNLNTEAFF
14 | TRBJ2-7 | TRBV3-1 | TRBD1 | many | TGTGCCAGCAGCCAACGGGACAGGACCTACGAGCAGTACTTC | CASSQRDRTYEQYF
15 | TRBJ2-2 | TRBV3-1 | TRBD1 | many | TGTGCCAGCAGCCCTCTGGACAGGGCCGCCGGGGAGCTGTTTTTT | CASSPLDRAAGELFF
14 | TRBJ2-1 | TRBV24-1 | TRBD1 | many | TGTGCCACCAGTGGCGCAGGGGGCTACAATGAGCAGTTCTTC | CATSGAGGYNEQFF
13 | TRBJ2-3 | TRBV20-1 | - | many | TGCAGTGCTAGAGATCAGAGCACAGATACGCAGTATTTT | CSARDQSTDTQYF
15 | TRBJ2-3 | TRBV6-2/TRBV6-3 | TRBD2 | - | TGTGCCAGCACAATCGGGACTAGCGGGACAGATACGCAGTATTTT | CASTIGTSGTDTQYF
15 | TRBJ1-1 | TRBV10-3 | - | - | TGTGCCATCAGCACGGGAGGTTGGGGAGCCACTGAAGCTTTCTTT | CAISTGGWGATEAFF
14 | TRBJ1-1 | TRBV6-5 | TRBD1 | many | TGTGCCAGCAGGCCCTGGGACAGACAGACTGAAGCTTTCTTT | CASRPWDRQTEAFF
15 | TRBJ1-1 | TRBV5-1 | TRBD1 | few | TGCGCCAGCAGCACGGGACAGGGGATGGACACTGAAGCTTTCTTT | CASSTGQGMDTEAFF
14 | TRBJ2-7 | TRBV6-2/TRBV6-3 | TRBD1 | few | TGTGCCAGCAGTTACTTGGACAGGGATAGCGAGCAGTACTTC | CASSYLDRDSEQYF
16 | TRBJ2-5 | TRBV29-1 | TRBD2 | many | TGCAGCGTTGAAACTAGCGGGGGGCGCATCCAAGAGACCCAGTACTTC | CSVETSGGRIQETQYF
13 | TRBJ2-7 | TRBV4-1 | - | few | TGCGCCAGCAGCCATGGTTCCTCCTACGAGCAGTACTTC | CASSHGSSYEQYF
15 | TRBJ2-5 | TRBV5-4 | - | - | TGTGCCAGCACCCCTGGTGGGGGGAACCGGGAGACCCAGTACTTC | CASTPGGGNRETQYF
14 | TRBJ1-6 | TRBV2 | - | many | TGTGCCAGCAAGGGGAGCTCCTATAATTCACCCCTCCACTTT | CASKGSSYNSPLHF
15 | TRBJ1-5 | TRBV11-2 | TRBD1 | - | TGTGCCAGCAGCGAGGGACAGCTTAGCAATCAGCCCCAGCATTTT | CASSEGQLSNQPQHF
14 | TRBJ2-1 | TRBV7-6 | TRBD2 | few | TGTGCCAGCAGCATAGCGGGGAGATACAATGAGCAGTTCTTC | CASSIAGRYNEQFF
14 | TRBJ2-7 | TRBV9 | TRBD2 | many | TGTGCCAGCAGCCCGGGACTAGCCGCGATAGAGCAGTACTTC | CASSPGLAAIEQYF
15 | TRBJ2-1 | TRBV29-1 | - | many | TGCAGCGTTGTTCCCGGGACAAGCTCCTACAATGAGCAGTTCTTC | CSVVPGTSSYNEQFF